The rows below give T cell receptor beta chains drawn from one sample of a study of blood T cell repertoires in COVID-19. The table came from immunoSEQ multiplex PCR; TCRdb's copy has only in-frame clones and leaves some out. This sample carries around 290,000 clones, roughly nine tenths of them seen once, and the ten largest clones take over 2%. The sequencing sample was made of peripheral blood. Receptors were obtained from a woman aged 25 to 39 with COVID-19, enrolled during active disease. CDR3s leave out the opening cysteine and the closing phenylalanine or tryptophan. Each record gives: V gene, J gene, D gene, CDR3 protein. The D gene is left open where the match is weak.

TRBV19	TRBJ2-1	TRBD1	ASGTGRRDEQF
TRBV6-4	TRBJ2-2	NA	ASSRGVGTGELF
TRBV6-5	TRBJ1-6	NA	ASSLESSYNSPLH
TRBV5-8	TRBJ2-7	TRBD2	ASSSGLAGGLAYEQY
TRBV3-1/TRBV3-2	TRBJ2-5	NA	ASSQDRRAKQETQY
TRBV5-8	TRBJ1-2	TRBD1	ASRGQGYFGYT
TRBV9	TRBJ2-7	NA	ASSVGGPAGEQY
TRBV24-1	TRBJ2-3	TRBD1	ATSGTDPGQGRDTQY
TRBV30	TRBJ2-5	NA	AWSVLQPGETQY
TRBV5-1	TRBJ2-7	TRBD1	ASSPTGQGSYEQY
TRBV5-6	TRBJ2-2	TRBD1	ASSQGQGATGELF
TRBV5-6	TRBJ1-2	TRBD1	ASSSRTGGGKGYGYT
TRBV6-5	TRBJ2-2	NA	ASSPNRAPPGELF
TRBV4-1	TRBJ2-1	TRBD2	ASSRTRAYNEQF
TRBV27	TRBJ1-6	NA	ASSLSRGFNGNSPLH
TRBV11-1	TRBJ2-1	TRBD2	ASSPPGLATYNEQF
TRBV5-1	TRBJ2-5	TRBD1	ASTFTGAIETQY
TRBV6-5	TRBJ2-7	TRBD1	ASSPDRVYEQY
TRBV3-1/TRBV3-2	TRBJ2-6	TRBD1	ASSQDVWTGQVGVLT
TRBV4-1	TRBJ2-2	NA	ASSQGQATGELF
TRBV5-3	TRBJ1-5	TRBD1	ARSPFDGTGYSNQPQH
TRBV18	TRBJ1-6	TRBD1	ASSPQGESGSPLH